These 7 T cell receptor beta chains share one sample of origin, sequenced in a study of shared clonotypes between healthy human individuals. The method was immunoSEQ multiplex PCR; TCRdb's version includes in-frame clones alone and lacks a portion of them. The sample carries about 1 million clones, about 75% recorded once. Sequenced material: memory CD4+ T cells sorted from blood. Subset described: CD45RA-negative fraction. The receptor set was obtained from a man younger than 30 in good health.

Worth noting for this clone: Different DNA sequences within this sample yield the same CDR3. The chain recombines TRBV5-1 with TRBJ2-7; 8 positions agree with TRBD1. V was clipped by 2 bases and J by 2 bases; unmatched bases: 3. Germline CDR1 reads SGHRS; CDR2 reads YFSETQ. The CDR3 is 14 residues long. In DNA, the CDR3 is TGCGCCAGCAGCTTTGGACAGGGAACCTACGAGCAGTACTTC. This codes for CASSFGQGTYEQYF. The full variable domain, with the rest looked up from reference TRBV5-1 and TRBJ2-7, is KAGVTQTPRYLIKTRGQQVTLSCSPISGHRSVSWYQQTPGQGLQFLFEYFSETQRNKGNFPGRFSGRQFSNSRSEMNVSTLELGDSALYLCASSFGQGTYEQYFGPGTRLTVT.

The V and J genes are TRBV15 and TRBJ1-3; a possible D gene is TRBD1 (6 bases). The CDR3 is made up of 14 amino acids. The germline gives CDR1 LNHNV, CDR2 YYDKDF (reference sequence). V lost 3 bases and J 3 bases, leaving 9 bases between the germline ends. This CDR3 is CATSSAGVGNTIYF. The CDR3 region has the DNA TGTGCCACCAGCAGTGCAGGGGTTGGAAACACCATATATTTT. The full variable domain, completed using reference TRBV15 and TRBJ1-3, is DAMVIQNPRYQVTQFGKPVTLSCSQTLNHNVMYWYQQKSSQAPKLLFHYYDKDFNNEADTPDNFQSRRPNTSFCFLDIRSPGLGDTAMYLCATSSAGVGNTIYFGEGSWLTVV.

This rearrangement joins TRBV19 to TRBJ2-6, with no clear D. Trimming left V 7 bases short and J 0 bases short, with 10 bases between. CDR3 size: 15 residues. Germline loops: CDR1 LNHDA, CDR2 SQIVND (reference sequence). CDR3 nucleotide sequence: TGTGCCAGTACACAGCTCCCCTCTGGGGCCAACGTCCTGACTTTC. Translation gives CASTQLPSGANVLTF.

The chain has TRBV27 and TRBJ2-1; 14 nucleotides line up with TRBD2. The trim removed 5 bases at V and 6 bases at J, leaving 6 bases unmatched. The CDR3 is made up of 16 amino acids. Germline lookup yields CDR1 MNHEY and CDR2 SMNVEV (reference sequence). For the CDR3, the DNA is TGTGCCAGCAGTCAGCGACTAGCGGGGGGGGCCAATGAGCAGTTCTTC. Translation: CASSQRLAGGANEQFF.

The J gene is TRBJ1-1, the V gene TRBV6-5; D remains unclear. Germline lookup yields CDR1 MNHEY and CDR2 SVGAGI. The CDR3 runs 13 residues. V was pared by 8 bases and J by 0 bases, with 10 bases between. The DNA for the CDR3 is TGTGCCAGCGCTCGTTTCATGAACACTGAAGCTTTCTTT. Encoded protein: CASARFMNTEAFF.

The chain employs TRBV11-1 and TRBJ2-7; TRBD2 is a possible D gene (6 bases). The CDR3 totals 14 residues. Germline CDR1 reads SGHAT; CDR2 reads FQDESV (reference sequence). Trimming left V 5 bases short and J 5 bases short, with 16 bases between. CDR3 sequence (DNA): TGTGCCAGCAGCCCCCGGCGGGGACTGGACGAGCAGTACTTC. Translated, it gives CASSPRRGLDEQYF.

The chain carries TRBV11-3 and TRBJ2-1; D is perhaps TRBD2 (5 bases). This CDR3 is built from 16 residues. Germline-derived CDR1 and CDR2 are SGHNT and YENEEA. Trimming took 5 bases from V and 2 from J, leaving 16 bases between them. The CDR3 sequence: CASSQSGAGAYNEQFF. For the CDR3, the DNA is TGTGCCAGCAGCCAATCGGGTGCGGGCGCCTACAATGAGCAGTTCTTC.